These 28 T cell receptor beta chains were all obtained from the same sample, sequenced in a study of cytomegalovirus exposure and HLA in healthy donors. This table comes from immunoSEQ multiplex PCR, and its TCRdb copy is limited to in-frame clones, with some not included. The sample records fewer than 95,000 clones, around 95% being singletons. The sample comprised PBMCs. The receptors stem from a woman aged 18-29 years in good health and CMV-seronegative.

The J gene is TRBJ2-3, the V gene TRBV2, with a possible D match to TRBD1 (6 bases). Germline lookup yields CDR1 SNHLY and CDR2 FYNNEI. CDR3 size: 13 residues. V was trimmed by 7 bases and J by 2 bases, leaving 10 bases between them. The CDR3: CASKRQDTDTQYF. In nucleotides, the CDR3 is TGTGCCAGCAAAAGACAGGACACAGATACGCAGTATTTT.

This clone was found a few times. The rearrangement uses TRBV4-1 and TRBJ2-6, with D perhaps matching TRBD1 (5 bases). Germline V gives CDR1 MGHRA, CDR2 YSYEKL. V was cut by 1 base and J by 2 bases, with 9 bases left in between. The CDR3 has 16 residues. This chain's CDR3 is CASSQVPGTGANVLTF. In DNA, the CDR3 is TGCGCCAGCAGCCAAGTGCCAGGGACTGGGGCCAACGTCCTGACTTTC.

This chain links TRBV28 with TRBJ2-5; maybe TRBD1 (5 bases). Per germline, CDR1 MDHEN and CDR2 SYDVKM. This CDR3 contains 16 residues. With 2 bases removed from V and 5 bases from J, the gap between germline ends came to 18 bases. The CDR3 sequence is CASSLIRAANRETQYF. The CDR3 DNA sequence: TGTGCCAGCAGTTTAATCCGGGCGGCGAACAGGGAGACCCAGTACTTC.

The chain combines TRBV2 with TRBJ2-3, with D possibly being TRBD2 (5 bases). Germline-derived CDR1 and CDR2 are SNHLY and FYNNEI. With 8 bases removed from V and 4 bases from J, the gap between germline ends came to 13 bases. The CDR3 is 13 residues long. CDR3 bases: TGTGCCAGCGGCCGGGGTGGAGCAGATACGCAGTATTTT. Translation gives CASGRGGADTQYF.

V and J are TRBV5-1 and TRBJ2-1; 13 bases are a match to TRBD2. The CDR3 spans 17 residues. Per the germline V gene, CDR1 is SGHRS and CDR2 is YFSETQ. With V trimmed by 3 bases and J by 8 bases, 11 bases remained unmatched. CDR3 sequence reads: CASSSTSGGAFRDEQFF. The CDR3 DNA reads TGCGCCAGCAGCTCAACTAGCGGGGGGGCGTTTCGCGATGAGCAGTTCTTC.

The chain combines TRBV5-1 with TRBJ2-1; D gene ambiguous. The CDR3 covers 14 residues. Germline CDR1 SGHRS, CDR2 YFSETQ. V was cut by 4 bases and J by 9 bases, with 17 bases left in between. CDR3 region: CASSPAAARREQFF. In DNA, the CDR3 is TGCGCCAGCAGCCCGGCGGCCGCAAGGCGTGAGCAGTTCTTC.

In nucleotides, the CDR3 is TGTGCCAGCAGGTCCCCCAACAGGGCCTCCCATTCACCCCTCCACTTT. Translating it yields CASRSPNRASHSPLHF. The chain is built from TRBV28 and TRBJ1-6; TRBD1 is a possible D gene (6 bases). CDR1 MDHEN and CDR2 SYDVKM come from the germline V gene. The CDR3 length is 16 residues. V lost 6 bases to trimming and J lost 8 bases, with 20 bases between them.

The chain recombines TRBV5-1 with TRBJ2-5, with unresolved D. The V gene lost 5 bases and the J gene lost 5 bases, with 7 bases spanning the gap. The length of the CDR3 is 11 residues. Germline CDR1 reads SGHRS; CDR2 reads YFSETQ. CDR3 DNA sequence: TGCGCCAGCAGTCGAGGCGAGACCCAGTACTTC. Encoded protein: CASSRGETQYF.

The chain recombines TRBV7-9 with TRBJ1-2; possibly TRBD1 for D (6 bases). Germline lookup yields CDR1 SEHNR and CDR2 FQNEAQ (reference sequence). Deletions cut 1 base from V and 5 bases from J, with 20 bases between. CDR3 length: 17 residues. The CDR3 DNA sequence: TGTGCCAGCAGCTTAGTAGTCGCCAGGCAGGGGTCATATGGCTACACCTTC. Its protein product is CASSLVVARQGSYGYTF.

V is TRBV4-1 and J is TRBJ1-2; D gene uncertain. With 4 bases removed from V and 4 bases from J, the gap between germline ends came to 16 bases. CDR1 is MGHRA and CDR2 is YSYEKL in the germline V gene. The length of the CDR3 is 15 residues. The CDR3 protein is CASSRTAPDSYGYTF. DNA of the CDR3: TGCGCCAGCAGCCGGACTGCGCCGGATTCCTATGGCTACACCTTC.

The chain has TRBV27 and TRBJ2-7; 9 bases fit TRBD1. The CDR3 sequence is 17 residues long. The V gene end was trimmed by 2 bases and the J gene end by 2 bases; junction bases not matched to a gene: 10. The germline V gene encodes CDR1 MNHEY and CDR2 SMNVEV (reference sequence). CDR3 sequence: CASSLQHGTGIAYEQYF. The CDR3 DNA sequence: TGTGCCAGCAGTTTACAACATGGGACAGGGATCGCCTACGAGCAGTACTTC.

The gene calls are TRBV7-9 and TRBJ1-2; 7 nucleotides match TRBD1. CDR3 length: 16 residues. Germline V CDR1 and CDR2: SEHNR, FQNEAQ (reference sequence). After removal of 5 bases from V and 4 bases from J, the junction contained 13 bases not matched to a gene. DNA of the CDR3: TGTGCCAGCAGCCCCATTAAGGGGACAGAAAGCTATGGCTACACCTTC. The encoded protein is CASSPIKGTESYGYTF.

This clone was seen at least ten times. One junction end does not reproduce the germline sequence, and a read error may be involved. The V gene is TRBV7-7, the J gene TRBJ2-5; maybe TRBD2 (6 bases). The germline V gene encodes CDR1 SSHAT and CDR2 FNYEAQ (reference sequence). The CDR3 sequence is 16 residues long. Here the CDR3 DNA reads TGTGCTAGCAGCTCGGGTCGACTAGTTGGCCAAGAGACCCAGTACTTC. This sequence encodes CASSSGRLVGQETQYF.

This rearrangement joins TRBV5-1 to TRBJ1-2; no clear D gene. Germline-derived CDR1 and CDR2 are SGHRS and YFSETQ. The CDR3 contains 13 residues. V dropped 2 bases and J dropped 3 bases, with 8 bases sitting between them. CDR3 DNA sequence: TGCGCCAGCAGCTTAGTCGGTGACTATGGCTACACCTTC. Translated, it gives CASSLVGDYGYTF. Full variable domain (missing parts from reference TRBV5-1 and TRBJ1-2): KAGVTQTPRYLIKTRGQQVTLSCSPISGHRSVSWYQQTPGQGLQFLFEYFSETQRNKGNFPGRFSGRQFSNSRSEMNVSTLELGDSALYLCASSLVGDYGYTFGSGTRLTVV.

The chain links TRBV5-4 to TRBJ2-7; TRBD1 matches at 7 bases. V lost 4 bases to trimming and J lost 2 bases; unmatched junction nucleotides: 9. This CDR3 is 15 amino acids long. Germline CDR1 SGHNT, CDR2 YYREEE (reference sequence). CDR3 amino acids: CASSPGTVSTYEQYF. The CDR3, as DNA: TGTGCCAGCAGCCCCGGGACAGTTTCTACCTACGAGCAGTACTTC.

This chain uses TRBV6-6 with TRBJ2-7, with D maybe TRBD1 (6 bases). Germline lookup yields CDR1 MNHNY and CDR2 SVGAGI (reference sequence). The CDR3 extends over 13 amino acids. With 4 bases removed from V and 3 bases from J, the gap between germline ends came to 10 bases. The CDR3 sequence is CASSFLDSYEQYF. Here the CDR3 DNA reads TGTGCCAGCAGTTTTTTGGACAGCTACGAGCAGTACTTC.

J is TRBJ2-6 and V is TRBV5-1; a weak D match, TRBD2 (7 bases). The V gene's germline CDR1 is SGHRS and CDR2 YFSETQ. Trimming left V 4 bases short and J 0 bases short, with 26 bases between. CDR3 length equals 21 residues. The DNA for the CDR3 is TGCGCCAGCAGCGGGAGGGTCTCCGCGGGGGACATAAGCTCTGGGGCCAACGTCCTGACTTTC. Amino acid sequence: CASSGRVSAGDISSGANVLTF.

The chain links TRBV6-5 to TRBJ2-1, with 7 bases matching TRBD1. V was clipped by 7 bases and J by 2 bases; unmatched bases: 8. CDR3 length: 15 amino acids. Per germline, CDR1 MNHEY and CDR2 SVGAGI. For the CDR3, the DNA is TGTGCCAGCACCGTAGACAGGGTAACCTACAATGAGCAGTTCTTC. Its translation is CASTVDRVTYNEQFF.

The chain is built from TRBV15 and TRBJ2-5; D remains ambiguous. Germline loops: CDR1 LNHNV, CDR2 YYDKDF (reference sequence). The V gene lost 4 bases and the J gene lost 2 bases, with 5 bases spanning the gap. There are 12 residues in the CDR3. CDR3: CATSITQETQYF. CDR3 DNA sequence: TGTGCCACCAGCATTACTCAAGAGACCCAGTACTTC.

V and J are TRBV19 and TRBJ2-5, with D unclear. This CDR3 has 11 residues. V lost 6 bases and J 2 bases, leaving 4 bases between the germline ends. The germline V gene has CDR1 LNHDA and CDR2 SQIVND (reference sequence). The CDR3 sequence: CASRQQETQYF. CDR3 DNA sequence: TGTGCCAGTAGACAACAAGAGACCCAGTACTTC.

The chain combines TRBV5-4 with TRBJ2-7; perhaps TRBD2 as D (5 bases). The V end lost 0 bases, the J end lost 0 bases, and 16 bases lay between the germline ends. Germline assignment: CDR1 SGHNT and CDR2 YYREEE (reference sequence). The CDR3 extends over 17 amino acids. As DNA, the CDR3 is TGTGCCAGCAGCTTGGCAGATAGACTAAAAACCTCCTACGAGCAGTACTTC. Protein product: CASSLADRLKTSYEQYF. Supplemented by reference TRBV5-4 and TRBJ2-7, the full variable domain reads ETGVTQSPTHLIKTRGQQVTLRCSSQSGHNTVSWYQQALGQGPQFIFQYYREEENGRGNFPPRFSGLQFPNYSSELNVNALELDDSALYLCASSLADRLKTSYEQYFGPGTRLTVT.

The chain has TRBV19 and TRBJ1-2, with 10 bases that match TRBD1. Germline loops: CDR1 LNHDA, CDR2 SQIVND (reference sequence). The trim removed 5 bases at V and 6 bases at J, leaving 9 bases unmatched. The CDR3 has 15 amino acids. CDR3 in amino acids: CASSPRQGAFHGYTF. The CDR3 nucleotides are TGTGCCAGTAGTCCTCGACAGGGGGCGTTTCATGGCTACACCTTC.

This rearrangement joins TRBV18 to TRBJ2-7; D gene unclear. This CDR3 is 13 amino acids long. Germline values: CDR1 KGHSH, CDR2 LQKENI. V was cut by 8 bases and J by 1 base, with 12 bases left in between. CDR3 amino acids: CASTEVRSYEQYF. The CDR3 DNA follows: TGTGCCAGCACTGAGGTCCGTTCCTACGAGCAGTACTTC.

Here the CDR3 DNA reads TGTGCCACCCGAAACTCTAGCGGGGTGTACGAGCAGTACTTC. Its protein product is CATRNSSGVYEQYF. The rearrangement joins TRBV2 to TRBJ2-7, with 9 nucleotides matching TRBD2. Germline assignment: CDR1 SNHLY and CDR2 FYNNEI. J lost 4 bases, V lost 10 bases, and 11 bases had no gene match. The CDR3 is 14 residues long.

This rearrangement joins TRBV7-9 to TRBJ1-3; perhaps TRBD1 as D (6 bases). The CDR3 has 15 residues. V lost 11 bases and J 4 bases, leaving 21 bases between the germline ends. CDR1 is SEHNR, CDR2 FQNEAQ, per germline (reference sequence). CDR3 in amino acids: CAGKTQGSGGNTIYF. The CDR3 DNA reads TGTGCCGGGAAGACCCAGGGGTCGGGAGGAAACACCATATATTTT.

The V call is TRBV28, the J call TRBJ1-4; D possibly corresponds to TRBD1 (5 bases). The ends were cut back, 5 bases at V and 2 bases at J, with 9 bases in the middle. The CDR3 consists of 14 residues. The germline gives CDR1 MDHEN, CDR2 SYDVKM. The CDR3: CASSRRGTNEKLFF. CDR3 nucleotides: TGTGCCAGCAGTCGCCGGGGGACTAATGAAAAACTGTTTTTT.

The chain's CDR3 is CASSQDPTRPQHF. Written as DNA, the CDR3 is TGCGCCAGCAGCCAAGATCCAACACGGCCCCAGCATTTT. The V and J genes are TRBV4-3 and TRBJ1-5; D remains unclear. Trimming shortened V by 0 bases and J by 9 bases, and 9 bases separated the two germline ends. Germline V gene sequence: CDR1 LGHNA, CDR2 YSLEER. The CDR3 covers 13 residues.

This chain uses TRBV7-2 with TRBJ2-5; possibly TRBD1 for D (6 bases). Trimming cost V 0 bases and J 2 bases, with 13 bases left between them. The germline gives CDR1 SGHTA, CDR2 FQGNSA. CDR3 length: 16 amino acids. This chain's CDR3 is CASSLAQLGQQETQYF. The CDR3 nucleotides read TGTGCCAGCAGCTTAGCTCAACTTGGACAGCAAGAGACCCAGTACTTC.